The clone carrying this TCR beta chain has a count of ten or more. Its antigen is currently unknown. Amplified regions were TCR beta CDR3 sequences from RNA transcripts. Researchers ran a first-round RT-PCR on the TCR CDR3 using the HTBI primer set. One entry per CDR3 protein, called by TCRdb with MiXCR from the multiplex PCR reads. The table lists around 370,000 distinct CDR3 sequences, 15% to 20% of them singletons. The CDR3 is 14 amino acids. Trimming took 5 bases from V and 0 from J; bases not matched to a gene: 4. Exclusions: uncontrolled infection, other autoimmune disease, pregnancy, lactation. The entry originates in a study of T cells in Graves' hyperthyroidism and ophthalmopathy. Study-level points and caveats: A model of 13 V-J features distinguished ophthalmopathy from stable hyperthyroidism. In the blood, most expanded thyroid clonotypes above 0.001 appeared as well. Ophthalmopathy was model-predicted a median approximately six months pre-onset.

Sequenced: blood. The sequence derives from a man aged 18-30 years with Graves' ophthalmopathy. V gene TRBV12-3 or TRBV12-4 combines with J gene TRBJ2-7, with 7 bases that match TRBD1. CDR3 in amino acids: CASSRTGNSYEQYF. DNA of the CDR3: TGTGCCAGCAGTCGGACAGGAAACTCCTACGAGCAGTACTTC.